The clone carrying this TCR beta chain was recorded many times. Its antigen is unknown. The data stem from a study of T cells in Graves' hyperthyroidism and ophthalmopathy. General observations from the study: In blood, most of the thyroid clonotypes expanded above 0.001 were also present.

RNA transcripts yielded amplified TCR beta CDR3 regions. With the HTBI primer set, the TCR CDR3 went through a first round of RT-PCR. TCRdb re-derived calls from the multiplex PCR reads in MiXCR, one entry per CDR3 protein. This table has under 400,000 distinct CDR3 sequences, 15% to 20% appearing once. Germline CDR1 SGHRS, CDR2 YFSETQ. The V and J ends lost 4 bases and 1 base respectively, with 10 bases between them. The CDR3 extends over 14 amino acids. Uncontrolled infection, other autoimmune disease, pregnancy and lactation each barred patients from inclusion. Source material for PBMCs was around 10 ml fresh peripheral blood.

The gene calls are TRBV5-1 and TRBJ2-3; D assignment may be TRBD1 or TRBD2 (6 bases each). This sequence was found in a woman aged 50 to 60 with Graves' hyperthyroidism. Sequenced material: blood. The CDR3 loop is CASSPRGRTDTQYF. The CDR3 DNA is TGCGCCAGCAGCCCCCGGGGGCGCACAGATACGCAGTATTTT.